These 22 T cell receptor beta chains originate from one sample sequenced in a study of T cell responses to AZD1222 COVID-19 vaccine. Assay used: immunoSEQ multiplex PCR; TCRdb lists only in-frame clones, some missing. The table includes around 120,000 clones, over 75% detected once. The sample consisted of peripheral blood, taken on day 0 of AZD1222 vaccination. The receptor source for this set is an adult in good health.

This chain connects TRBV7-8 to TRBJ2-3, with 11 bases matching TRBD2. This CDR3 comprises 17 residues. In germline, CDR1 is SGHVS, CDR2 FQNEAQ. J lost 5 bases, V lost 5 bases, and 12 bases had no gene match. The CDR3: CASSPRRRGLAGDTQYF. CDR3 bases: TGTGCCAGCAGCCCCCGCCGGAGAGGACTAGCGGGAGATACGCAGTATTTT.

The V gene is TRBV15, the J gene TRBJ1-2; 7 bases agree with TRBD1. The CDR3 contains 15 residues. CDR1 is LNHNV, CDR2 YYDKDF, per germline (reference sequence). After removal of 0 bases from V and 4 bases from J, the junction contained 5 bases not matched to a gene. Written as DNA, the CDR3 is TGTGCCACCAGCAGAGATGGGACAGATTTCTATGGCTACACCTTC. Translated, it gives CATSRDGTDFYGYTF. The entire variable domain, with the rest obtained from reference TRBV15 and TRBJ1-2, is as follows: DAMVIQNPRYQVTQFGKPVTLSCSQTLNHNVMYWYQQKSSQAPKLLFHYYDKDFNNEADTPDNFQSRRPNTSFCFLDIRSPGLGDTAMYLCATSRDGTDFYGYTFGSGTRLTVV.

The chain links TRBV11-3 to TRBJ2-1; 12 nucleotides match TRBD2. Germline values: CDR1 SGHNT, CDR2 YENEEA. V trimming: 4 bases; J trimming: 4 bases; junction bases outside the gene matches: 2. The CDR3 is made up of 15 amino acids. This CDR3 reads CASSSTSGGYNEQFF. The CDR3 nucleotides are TGTGCCAGCAGCTCGACTAGCGGGGGATACAATGAGCAGTTCTTC. Supplemented by reference TRBV11-3 and TRBJ2-1, the full variable domain reads EAGVVQSPRYKIIEKKQPVAFWCNPISGHNTLYWYLQNLGQGPELLIRYENEEAVDDSQLPKDRFSAERLKGVDSTLKIQPAELGDSAVYLCASSSTSGGYNEQFFGPGTRLTVL.

The V and J genes are TRBV3-1 (or the pseudogene TRBV3-2) and TRBJ1-4; perhaps TRBD1 as D (5 bases). The V end lost 4 bases, the J end lost 7 bases, and 13 bases lay between the germline ends. Germline lookup yields CDR1 LGHDT and CDR2 YNNKEL (reference sequence). This CDR3 has 14 amino acids. The CDR3 nucleotides read TGTGCCAGCAGCCGAAGGCAGGGAGGTGAAAAACTGTTTTTT. Translated, it gives CASSRRQGGEKLFF.

The chain uses TRBV27 and TRBJ1-4; D not resolved. The V gene lost 6 bases and the J gene lost 8 bases, with 16 bases spanning the gap. The germline gives CDR1 MNHEY, CDR2 SMNVEV (reference sequence). The CDR3 consists of 14 residues. CDR3 residues: CASSPGRVGEKLFF. The CDR3 DNA reads as TGTGCCAGCAGCCCGGGGAGGGTAGGAGAAAAACTGTTTTTT.

The rearrangement links TRBV4-2 to TRBJ1-5; D is possibly TRBD1 (5 bases). The CDR3 runs 15 residues. V was cut by 0 bases and J by 7 bases, with 13 bases left in between. Germline values: CDR1 LGHNA, CDR2 YNFKEQ. The CDR3 here is CASSQERGRGQPQHF. CDR3 sequence (DNA): TGTGCCAGCAGCCAAGAGCGGGGAAGGGGACAGCCCCAGCATTTT.

The chain links TRBV7-3 to TRBJ1-1; possibly TRBD1 for D (6 bases). The germline gives CDR1 SGHTA, CDR2 FQGTGA. CDR3 length equals 14 residues. Trimming removed 5 bases from V and 1 base from J, with 11 bases in between. CDR3 sequence (DNA): TGTGCCAGCAGCGGGGGCCGGGGGAACACTGAAGCTTTCTTT. Translation gives CASSGGRGNTEAFF.

V is TRBV6-2 or TRBV6-3 and J is TRBJ1-4, with TRBD1 matching 7 bases. Germline V gene data show CDR1 as MNHEY and CDR2 as SVGEGT. After removal of 5 bases from V and 5 bases from J, the junction contained 5 bases not matched to a gene. The CDR3 totals 14 residues. As DNA, the CDR3 is TGTGCCAGCAGTCAAGGGACAGCGAATGAAAAACTGTTTTTT. Its protein is CASSQGTANEKLFF.

The chain recombines TRBV9 with TRBJ1-1, with TRBD1 as a possible D gene (5 bases). V gave up 6 bases and J gave up 1 base, with 10 bases separating them. This CDR3 has 13 residues. Looked up from germline, CDR1 is SGDLS and CDR2 is YYNGEE. CDR3 amino acids: CASTQGANTEAFF. The CDR3 region has the DNA TGTGCCAGCACCCAAGGGGCGAACACTGAAGCTTTCTTT.

The chain employs TRBV5-1 and TRBJ2-1, with TRBD2 matching over 7 bases. With V trimmed by 0 bases and J by 10 bases, 10 bases remained unmatched. The CDR3 covers 15 residues. Germline lookup yields CDR1 SGHRS and CDR2 YFSETQ. The CDR3 coding sequence is TGCGCCAGCAGCTTGGGAGCGGGGCCATCGGAAGAGCAGTTCTTC. Amino acids: CASSLGAGPSEEQFF.

The chain employs TRBV18 and TRBJ1-5; 7 bases are a match to TRBD1. Germline CDR1 and CDR2: KGHSH and LQKENI. V gave up 2 bases and J gave up 7 bases; unmatched junction bases: 8. There are 15 residues in the CDR3. CDR3 protein: CASSPSAGGKQPQHF. Here the CDR3 DNA reads TGTGCCAGCTCACCATCGGCAGGGGGTAAACAGCCCCAGCATTTT.

This sequence joins TRBV12-3 or TRBV12-4 and TRBJ1-4; D is undetermined. V was cut by 4 bases and J by 13 bases, with 16 bases left in between. The CDR3 is made up of 13 amino acids. The CDR3, as DNA: TGTGCCAGCAGTTACAGCGGCCTCAGCCCACTGTTTTTT. Translated: CASSYSGLSPLFF.

This sequence joins TRBV3-1 (or the pseudogene TRBV3-2) and TRBJ2-1, with 10 bases fitting TRBD2. The germline V gene has CDR1 LGHDT and CDR2 YNNKEL (reference sequence). This CDR3 spans 17 amino acids. V was pared by 0 bases and J by 6 bases, with 8 bases of the junction left unmatched. The chain's CDR3 is CASSQERLAGESNEQFF. The CDR3 nucleotides read TGTGCCAGCAGCCAAGAGAGGCTAGCGGGAGAGTCCAATGAGCAGTTCTTC.

J is TRBJ1-5 and V is TRBV6-1; possibly TRBD1 for D (6 bases). Per germline, CDR1 MNHNS and CDR2 SASEGT. Trimming cost V 4 bases and J 4 bases, with 20 bases left between them. This CDR3 comprises 17 residues. The CDR3 loop is CASSVTGNIGTNQPQHF. The CDR3 coding sequence is TGTGCCAGCAGTGTGACAGGAAATATAGGTACTAATCAGCCCCAGCATTTT.

The chain combines TRBV11-3 with TRBJ2-7; 9 bases match TRBD1. The CDR3 is made up of 15 amino acids. Per germline, CDR1 SGHNT and CDR2 YENEEA. J was trimmed by 4 bases and V by 5 bases; bases with no gene match: 9. The CDR3, as DNA: TGTGCCAGCAGCCGCGGGACAGGGAAAAGGTACGAGCAGTACTTC. It is translated as CASSRGTGKRYEQYF. Drawing the rest from reference TRBV11-3 and TRBJ2-7, the complete variable domain is EAGVVQSPRYKIIEKKQPVAFWCNPISGHNTLYWYLQNLGQGPELLIRYENEEAVDDSQLPKDRFSAERLKGVDSTLKIQPAELGDSAVYLCASSRGTGKRYEQYFGPGTRLTVT.

The CDR3 DNA is TGTGCCAGCAGTGCCGGGACCGCGGGGGCCATATATTTT. Its translation: CASSAGTAGAIYF. This sequence joins TRBV2 and TRBJ1-3; possible D gene TRBD1, 5 bases. V was pared by 4 bases and J by 11 bases, with 15 bases between. The germline V gene has CDR1 SNHLY and CDR2 FYNNEI. The CDR3 covers 13 residues.

This CDR3 reads CASSSPGDSENQPQHF. In DNA form, the CDR3 reads TGTGCCAGCAGCTCCCCCGGGGACTCCGAGAATCAGCCCCAGCATTTT. The chain links TRBV7-9 to TRBJ1-5; possibly TRBD1 for D (5 bases). Germline CDR1 SEHNR, CDR2 FQNEAQ (reference sequence). V dropped 4 bases and J dropped 4 bases, with 17 bases sitting between them. This CDR3 has 16 amino acids. The complete variable domain, with remaining parts taken from reference TRBV7-9 and TRBJ1-5, reads DTGVSQNPRHKITKRGQNVTFRCDPISEHNRLYWYRQTLGQGPEFLTYFQNEAQLEKSRLLSDRFSAERPKGSFSTLEIQRTEQGDSAMYLCASSSPGDSENQPQHFGDGTRLSIL.

The chain recombines TRBV28 with TRBJ1-5; no firm D call. V was pared by 7 bases and J by 0 bases, with 13 bases between. From germline, CDR1 is MDHEN and CDR2 SYDVKM. This CDR3 has 15 residues. CDR3 nucleotides: TGTGCCAGCATAGAGGAATGGTTTAGCAATCAGCCCCAGCATTTT. It encodes CASIEEWFSNQPQHF.

The rearrangement uses TRBV11-3 and TRBJ2-3, with D unresolved. Trimming stripped 4 bases from V and 0 bases from J, with 5 bases between. This CDR3 comprises 13 residues. In germline, CDR1 is SGHNT, CDR2 YENEEA. This CDR3 is CASSSQSTDTQYF. The CDR3 DNA sequence: TGTGCCAGCAGCTCGCAGAGCACAGATACGCAGTATTTT.

This chain links TRBV7-2 with TRBJ2-5; D ambiguous. The CDR3 spans 11 residues. V was clipped by 4 bases and J by 3 bases, with 3 bases between them. Per the germline V gene, CDR1 is SGHTA and CDR2 is FQGNSA. The CDR3 loop reads CASSSEETQYF. The CDR3 DNA sequence: TGTGCCAGCAGCTCAGAAGAGACCCAGTACTTC.

This clone was found once. The chain joins TRBV11-2 to TRBJ2-3; D ambiguous. Germline CDR1 reads SGHAT; CDR2 reads FQNNGV. This CDR3 has 18 residues. V was cut by 0 bases and J by 2 bases, with 18 bases left in between. CDR3 residues: CASSLDWRDTLTTDTQYF. The CDR3 nucleotides are TGTGCCAGCAGCTTAGATTGGAGAGACACGCTTACCACAGATACGCAGTATTTT.

CDR3 bases: TGTGCCAGCAGCTTACAGGGGGCCGGTTCACCCCTCCACTTT. Its protein is CASSLQGAGSPLHF. This rearrangement joins TRBV13 to TRBJ1-6; TRBD1 matches at 8 bases. Looked up from germline, CDR1 is PRHDT and CDR2 is FYEKMQ (reference sequence). The CDR3 has 14 amino acids. The trim removed 2 bases at V and 9 bases at J, leaving 3 bases unmatched.